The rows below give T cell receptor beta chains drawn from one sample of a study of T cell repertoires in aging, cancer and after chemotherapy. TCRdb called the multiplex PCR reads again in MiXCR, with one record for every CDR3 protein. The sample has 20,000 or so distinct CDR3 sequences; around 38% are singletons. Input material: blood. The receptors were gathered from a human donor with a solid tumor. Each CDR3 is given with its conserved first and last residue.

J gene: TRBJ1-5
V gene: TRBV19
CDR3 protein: CASRAVTVNQPQHF

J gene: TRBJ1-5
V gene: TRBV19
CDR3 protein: CASSSRDILGQPQHF

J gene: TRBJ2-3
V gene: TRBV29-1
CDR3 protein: CSVEGSWGDTQYF

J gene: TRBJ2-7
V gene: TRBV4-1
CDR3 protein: CASSDGPYEQYF

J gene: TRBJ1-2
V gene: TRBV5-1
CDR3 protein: CASSGDNNYGYTF

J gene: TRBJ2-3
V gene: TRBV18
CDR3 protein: CASSPPDRFTDTQYF

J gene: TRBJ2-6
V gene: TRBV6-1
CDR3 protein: CAAGGGSLSGANVLTF

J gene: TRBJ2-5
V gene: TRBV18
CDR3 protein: CASSPPSQETQYF

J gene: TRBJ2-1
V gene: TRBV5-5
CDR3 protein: CASIRWGPSSYNEQFF

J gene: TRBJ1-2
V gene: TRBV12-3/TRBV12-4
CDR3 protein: CASSWSGRYGYTF

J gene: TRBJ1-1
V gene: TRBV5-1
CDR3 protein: CASSPREGANTEAFF

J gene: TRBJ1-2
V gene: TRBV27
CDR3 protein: CASSPQVVVLYGYTF

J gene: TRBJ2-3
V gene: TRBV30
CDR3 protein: CAAWDSSRVEDTQYF

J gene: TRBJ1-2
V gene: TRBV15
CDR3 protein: CATSRRPDRVYGYTF

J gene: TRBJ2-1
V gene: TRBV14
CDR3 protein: CASSQDPNEQFF

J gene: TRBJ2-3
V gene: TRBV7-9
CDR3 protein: CASSSHRTSGGTDTQYF

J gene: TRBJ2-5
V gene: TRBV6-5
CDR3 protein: CASSRDRGETQYF

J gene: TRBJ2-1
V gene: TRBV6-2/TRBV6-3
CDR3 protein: CASSYVNGGLGTVMF

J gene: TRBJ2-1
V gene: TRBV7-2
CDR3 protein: CASSLGGHDEQFF

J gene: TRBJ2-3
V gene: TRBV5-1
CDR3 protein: CASSELGGYTDTQYF

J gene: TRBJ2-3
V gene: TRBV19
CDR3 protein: CASSIAATDTQYF

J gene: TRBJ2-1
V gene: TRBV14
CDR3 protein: CASSQLGHNEQFF

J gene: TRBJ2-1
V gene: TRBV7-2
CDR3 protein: CASSLYGGDGEQFF

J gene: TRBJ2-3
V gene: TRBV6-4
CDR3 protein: CASSDVGGRGTDTQYF

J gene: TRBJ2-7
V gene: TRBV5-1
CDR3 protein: CASSYSGSSSYEQYF

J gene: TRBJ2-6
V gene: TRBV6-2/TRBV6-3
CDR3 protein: CASTHGGTGANVLTF

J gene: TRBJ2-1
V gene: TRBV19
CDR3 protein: CATGRIAGGAYNEQFF

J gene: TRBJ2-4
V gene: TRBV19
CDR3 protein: CASSDESGKTAGGKNIQYF

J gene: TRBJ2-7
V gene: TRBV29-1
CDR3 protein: CSVEGLDRSRDYEQYF

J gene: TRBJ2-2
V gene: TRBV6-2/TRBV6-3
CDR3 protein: CASTHSWTGANTGELFF

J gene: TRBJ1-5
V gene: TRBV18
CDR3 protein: CASTGRGSDQPQHF

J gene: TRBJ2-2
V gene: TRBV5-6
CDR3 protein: CASSRRERDTGELFF

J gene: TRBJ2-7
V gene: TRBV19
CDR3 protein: CASSRKPWEQYF

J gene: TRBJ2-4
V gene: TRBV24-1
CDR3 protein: CATSDGTGRGDIQYF

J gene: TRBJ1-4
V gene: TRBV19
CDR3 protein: CASSFPGQGMEKLFF

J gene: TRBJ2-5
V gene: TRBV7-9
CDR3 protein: CASGHRDRGKGTQYF

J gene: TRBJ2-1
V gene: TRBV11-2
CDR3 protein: CASSQGRQTSYNEQFF

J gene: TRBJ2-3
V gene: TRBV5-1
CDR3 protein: CASSLGFWDRVTDTQYF

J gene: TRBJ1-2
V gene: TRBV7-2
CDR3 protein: CASSSPSGAGKANGYTF

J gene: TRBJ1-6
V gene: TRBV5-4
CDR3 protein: CASSLDRQPLHF